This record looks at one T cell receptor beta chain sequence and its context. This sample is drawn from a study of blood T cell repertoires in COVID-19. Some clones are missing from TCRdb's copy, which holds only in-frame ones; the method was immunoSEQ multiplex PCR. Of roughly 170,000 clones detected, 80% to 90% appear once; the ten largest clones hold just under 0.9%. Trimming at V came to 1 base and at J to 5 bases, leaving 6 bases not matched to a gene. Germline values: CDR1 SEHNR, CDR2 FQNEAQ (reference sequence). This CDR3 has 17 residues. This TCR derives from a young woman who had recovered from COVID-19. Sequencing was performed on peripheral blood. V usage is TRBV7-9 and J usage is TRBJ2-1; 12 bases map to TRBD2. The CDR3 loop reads CASSLGGLAGFNNEQFF. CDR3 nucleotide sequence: TGTGCCAGCAGCTTAGGTGGACTAGCGGGATTTAACAATGAGCAGTTCTTC.